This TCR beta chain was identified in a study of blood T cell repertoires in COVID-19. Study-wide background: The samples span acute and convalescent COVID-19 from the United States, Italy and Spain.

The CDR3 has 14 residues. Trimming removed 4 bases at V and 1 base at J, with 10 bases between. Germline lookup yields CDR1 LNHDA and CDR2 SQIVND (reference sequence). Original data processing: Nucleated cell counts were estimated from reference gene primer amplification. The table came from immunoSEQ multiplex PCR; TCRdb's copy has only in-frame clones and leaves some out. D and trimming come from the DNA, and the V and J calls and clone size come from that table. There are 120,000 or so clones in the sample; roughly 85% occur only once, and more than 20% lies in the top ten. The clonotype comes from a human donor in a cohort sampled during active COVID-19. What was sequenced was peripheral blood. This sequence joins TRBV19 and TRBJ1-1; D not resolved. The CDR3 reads CASSNGRGNTEAFF. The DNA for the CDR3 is TGTGCCAGTAGTAATGGCAGAGGGAACACTGAAGCTTTCTTT.